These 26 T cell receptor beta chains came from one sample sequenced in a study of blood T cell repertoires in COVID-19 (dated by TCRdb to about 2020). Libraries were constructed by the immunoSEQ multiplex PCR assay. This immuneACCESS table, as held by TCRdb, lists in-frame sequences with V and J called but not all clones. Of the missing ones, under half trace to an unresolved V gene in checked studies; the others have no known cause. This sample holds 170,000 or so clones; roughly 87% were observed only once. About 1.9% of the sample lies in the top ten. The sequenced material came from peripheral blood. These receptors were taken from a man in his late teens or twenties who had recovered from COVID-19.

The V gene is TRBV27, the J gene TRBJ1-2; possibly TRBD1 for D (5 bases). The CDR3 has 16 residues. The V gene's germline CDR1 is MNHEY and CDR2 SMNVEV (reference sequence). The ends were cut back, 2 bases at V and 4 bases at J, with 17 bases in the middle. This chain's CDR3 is CASSLEGRGPRYGYTF. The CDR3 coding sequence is TGTGCCAGCAGTTTAGAGGGGCGGGGTCCCCGCTATGGCTACACCTTC.

This chain's CDR3 is CASSLERQSYGYTF. DNA for the CDR3: TGCGCCAGCAGCTTGGAGAGGCAGAGCTATGGCTACACCTTC. This chain connects TRBV5-1 to TRBJ1-2; D remains unclear. Germline V gene sequence: CDR1 SGHRS, CDR2 YFSETQ. The CDR3 sequence is 14 residues long. V dropped 0 bases and J dropped 4 bases, with 10 bases sitting between them.

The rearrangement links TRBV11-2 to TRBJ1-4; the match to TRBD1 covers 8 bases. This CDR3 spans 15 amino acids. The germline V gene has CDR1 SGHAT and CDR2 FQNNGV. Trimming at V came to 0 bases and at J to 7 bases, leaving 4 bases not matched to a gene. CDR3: CASSLEQGVAEKLFF. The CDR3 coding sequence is TGTGCCAGCAGCTTAGAACAGGGGGTGGCTGAAAAACTGTTTTTT.

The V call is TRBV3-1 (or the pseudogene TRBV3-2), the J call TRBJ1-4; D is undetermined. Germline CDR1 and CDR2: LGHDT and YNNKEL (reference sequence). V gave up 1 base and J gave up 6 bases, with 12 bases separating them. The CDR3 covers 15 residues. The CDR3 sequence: CASSQGGGFYEKLFF. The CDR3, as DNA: TGTGCCAGCAGCCAAGGTGGAGGGTTTTATGAAAAACTGTTTTTT.

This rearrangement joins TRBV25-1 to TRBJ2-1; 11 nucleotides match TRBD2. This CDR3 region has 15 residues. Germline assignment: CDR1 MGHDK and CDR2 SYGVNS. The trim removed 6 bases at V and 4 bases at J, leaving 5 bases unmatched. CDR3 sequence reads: CASRPTSGIYNEQFF. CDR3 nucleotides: TGTGCCAGCAGGCCGACTAGCGGGATTTACAATGAGCAGTTCTTC.

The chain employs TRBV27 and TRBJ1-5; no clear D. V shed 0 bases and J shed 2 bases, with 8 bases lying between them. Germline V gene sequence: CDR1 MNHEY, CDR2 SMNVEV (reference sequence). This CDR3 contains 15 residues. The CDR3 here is CASSLSHPRNQPQHF. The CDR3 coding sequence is TGTGCCAGCAGTTTATCACACCCGCGCAATCAGCCCCAGCATTTT.

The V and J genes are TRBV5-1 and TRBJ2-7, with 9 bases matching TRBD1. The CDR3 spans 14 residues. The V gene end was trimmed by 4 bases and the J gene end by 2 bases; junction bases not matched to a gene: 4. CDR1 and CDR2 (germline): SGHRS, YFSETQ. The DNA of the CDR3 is TGCGCCAGCAGCCCAGGGACAGGGACCTACGAGCAGTACTTC. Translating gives CASSPGTGTYEQYF.

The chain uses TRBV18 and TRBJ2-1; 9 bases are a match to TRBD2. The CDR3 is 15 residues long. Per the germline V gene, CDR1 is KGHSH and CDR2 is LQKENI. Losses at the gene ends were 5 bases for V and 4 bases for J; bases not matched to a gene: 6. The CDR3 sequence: CASSVRTSVYNEQFF. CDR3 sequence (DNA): TGTGCCAGCTCAGTCCGGACTAGCGTATACAATGAGCAGTTCTTC.

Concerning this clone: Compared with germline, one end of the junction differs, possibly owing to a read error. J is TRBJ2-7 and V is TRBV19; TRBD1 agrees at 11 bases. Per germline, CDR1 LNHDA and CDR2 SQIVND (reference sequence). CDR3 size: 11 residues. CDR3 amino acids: CASKGTGGEDF. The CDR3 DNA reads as TGTGCCAGTAAAGGGACAGGGGGTGAGGACTTC. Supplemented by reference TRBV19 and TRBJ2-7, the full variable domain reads DGGITQSPKYLFRKEGQNVTLSCEQNLNHDAMYWYRQDPGQGLRLIYYSQIVNDFQKGDIAEGYSVSREKKESFPLTVTSAQKNPTAFYLCASKGTGGEDFGPGTRLTVT.

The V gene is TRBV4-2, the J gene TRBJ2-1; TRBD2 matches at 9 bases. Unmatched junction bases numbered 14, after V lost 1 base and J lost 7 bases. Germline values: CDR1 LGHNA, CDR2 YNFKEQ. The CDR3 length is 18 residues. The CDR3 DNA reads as TGTGCCAGCAGCCAAGGTCCGACTAGCGGAGATAGGTATAATGAGCAGTTCTTC. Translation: CASSQGPTSGDRYNEQFF.

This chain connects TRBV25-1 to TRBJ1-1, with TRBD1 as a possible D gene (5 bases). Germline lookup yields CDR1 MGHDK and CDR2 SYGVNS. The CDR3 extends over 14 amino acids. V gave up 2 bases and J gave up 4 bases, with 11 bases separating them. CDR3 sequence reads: CASSEPGRVTEAFF. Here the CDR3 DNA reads TGTGCCAGCAGTGAACCGGGCAGGGTCACTGAAGCTTTCTTT.

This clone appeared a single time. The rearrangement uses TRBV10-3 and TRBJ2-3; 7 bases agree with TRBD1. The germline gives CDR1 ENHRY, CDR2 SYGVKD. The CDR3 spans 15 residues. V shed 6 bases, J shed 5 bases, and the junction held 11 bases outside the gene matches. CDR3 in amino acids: CAIRGPGQRGDTQYF. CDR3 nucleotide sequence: TGTGCCATCAGGGGCCCGGGACAGAGAGGAGATACGCAGTATTTT.

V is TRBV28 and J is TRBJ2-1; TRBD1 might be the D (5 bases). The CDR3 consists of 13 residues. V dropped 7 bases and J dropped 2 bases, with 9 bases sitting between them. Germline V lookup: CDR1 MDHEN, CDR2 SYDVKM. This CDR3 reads CASTPGPYNEQFF. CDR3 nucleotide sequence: TGTGCCAGCACCCCAGGGCCCTACAATGAGCAGTTCTTC.

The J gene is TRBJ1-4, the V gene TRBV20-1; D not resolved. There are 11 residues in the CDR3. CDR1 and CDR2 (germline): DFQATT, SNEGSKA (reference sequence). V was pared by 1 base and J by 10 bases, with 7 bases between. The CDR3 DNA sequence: TGCAGTGCTAGAGGCGCGGCAAAACTGTTTTTT. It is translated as CSARGAAKLFF.

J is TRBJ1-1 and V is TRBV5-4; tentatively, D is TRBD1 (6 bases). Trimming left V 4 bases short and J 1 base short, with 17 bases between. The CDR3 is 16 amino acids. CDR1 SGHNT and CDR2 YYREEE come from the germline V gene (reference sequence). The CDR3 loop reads CASSQGTSLGNTEAFF. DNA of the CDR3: TGTGCCAGCAGCCAAGGGACATCCCTGGGGAACACTGAAGCTTTCTTT.

The CDR3 loop is CASSREWGETQYF. CDR3 DNA: TGTGCCAGCAGTCGGGAGTGGGGGGAGACCCAGTACTTC. The chain combines TRBV6-5 with TRBJ2-5; TRBD2 might be the D (6 bases). The CDR3 extends over 13 amino acids. V was clipped by 5 bases and J by 5 bases, with 12 bases between them. Per the germline V gene, CDR1 is MNHEY and CDR2 is SVGAGI.

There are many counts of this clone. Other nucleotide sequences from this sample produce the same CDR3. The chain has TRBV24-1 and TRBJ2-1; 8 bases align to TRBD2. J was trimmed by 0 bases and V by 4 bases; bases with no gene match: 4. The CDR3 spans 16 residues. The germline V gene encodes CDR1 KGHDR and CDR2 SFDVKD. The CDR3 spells CATSDPSGGSYNEQFF. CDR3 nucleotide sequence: TGTGCCACCAGTGACCCCAGCGGGGGCTCCTACAATGAGCAGTTCTTC.

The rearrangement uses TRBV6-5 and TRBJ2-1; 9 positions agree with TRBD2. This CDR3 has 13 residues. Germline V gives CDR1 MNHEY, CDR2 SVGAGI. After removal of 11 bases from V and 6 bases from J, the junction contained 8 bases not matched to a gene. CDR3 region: CAVGGRALNEQFF. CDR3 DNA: TGTGCCGTGGGCGGGAGGGCGCTCAATGAGCAGTTCTTC.

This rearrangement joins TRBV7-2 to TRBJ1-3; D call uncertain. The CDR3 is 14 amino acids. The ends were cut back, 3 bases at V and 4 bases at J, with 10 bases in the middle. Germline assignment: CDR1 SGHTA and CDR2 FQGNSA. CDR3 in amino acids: CASSFGGSGNTIYF. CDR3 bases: TGTGCCAGCAGCTTTGGAGGGTCGGGAAACACCATATATTTT.

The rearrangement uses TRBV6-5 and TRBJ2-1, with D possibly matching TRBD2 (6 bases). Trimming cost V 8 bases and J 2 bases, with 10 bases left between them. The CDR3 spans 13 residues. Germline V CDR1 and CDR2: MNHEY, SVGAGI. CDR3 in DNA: TGTGCCAGCTCCAGGGAGGCCTACAATGAGCAGTTCTTC. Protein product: CASSREAYNEQFF.

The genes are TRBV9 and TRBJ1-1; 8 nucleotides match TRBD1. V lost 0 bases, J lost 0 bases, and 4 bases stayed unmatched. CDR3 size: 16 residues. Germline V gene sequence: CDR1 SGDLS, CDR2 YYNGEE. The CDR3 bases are TGTGCCAGCAGCGTAGGGACAGGGACCATGAACACTGAAGCTTTCTTT. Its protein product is CASSVGTGTMNTEAFF. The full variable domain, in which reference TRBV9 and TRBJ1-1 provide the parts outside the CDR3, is DSGVTQTPKHLITATGQRVTLRCSPRSGDLSVYWYQQSLDQGLQFLIQYYNGEERAKGNILERFSAQQFPDLHSELNLSSLELGDSALYFCASSVGTGTMNTEAFFGQGTRLTVV.

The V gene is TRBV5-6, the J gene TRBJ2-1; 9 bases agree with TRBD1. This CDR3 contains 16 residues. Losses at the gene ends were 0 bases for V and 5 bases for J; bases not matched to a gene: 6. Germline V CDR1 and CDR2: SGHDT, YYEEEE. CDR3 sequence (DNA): TGTGCCAGCAGCTTGGCCCTACAGGGGGCAAACAATGAGCAGTTCTTC. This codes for CASSLALQGANNEQFF.

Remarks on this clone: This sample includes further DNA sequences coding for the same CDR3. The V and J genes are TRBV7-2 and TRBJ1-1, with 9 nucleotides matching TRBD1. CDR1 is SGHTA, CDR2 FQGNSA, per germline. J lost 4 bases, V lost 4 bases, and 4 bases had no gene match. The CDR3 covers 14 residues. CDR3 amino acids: CASSSRQGGTEAFF. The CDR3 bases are TGTGCCAGCAGCTCCAGACAGGGGGGCACTGAAGCTTTCTTT.

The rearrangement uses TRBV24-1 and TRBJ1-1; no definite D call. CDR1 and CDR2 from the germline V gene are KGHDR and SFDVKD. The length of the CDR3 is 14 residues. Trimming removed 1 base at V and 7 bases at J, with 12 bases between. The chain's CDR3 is CATSDFRERHEAFF. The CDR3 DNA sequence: TGTGCCACCAGTGATTTTAGGGAGCGACATGAAGCTTTCTTT.

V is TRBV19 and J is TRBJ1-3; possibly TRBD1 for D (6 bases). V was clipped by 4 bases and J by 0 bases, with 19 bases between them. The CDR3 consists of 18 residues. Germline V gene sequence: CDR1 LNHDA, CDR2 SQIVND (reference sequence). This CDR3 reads CASSTTGFNPFSGNTIYF. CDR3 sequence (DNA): TGTGCCAGTAGTACGACAGGTTTTAATCCTTTCTCTGGAAACACCATATATTTT.

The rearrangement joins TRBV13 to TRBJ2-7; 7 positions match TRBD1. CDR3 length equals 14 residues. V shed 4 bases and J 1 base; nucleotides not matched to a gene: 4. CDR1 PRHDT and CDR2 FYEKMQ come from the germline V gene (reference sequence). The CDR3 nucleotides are TGTGCCAGCAGCTCCAGGGGGATATCCTACGAGCAGTACTTC. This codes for CASSSRGISYEQYF. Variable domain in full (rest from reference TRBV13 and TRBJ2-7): AAGVIQSPRHLIKEKRETATLKCYPIPRHDTVYWYQQGPGQDPQFLISFYEKMQSDKGSIPDRFSAQQFSDYHSELNMSSLELGDSALYFCASSSRGISYEQYFGPGTRLTVT.